These T cell receptor beta chains were read from a single sample in a study of untreated major depressive disorder. The table came from immunoSEQ multiplex PCR; TCRdb's copy has only in-frame clones and leaves some out. This table has more than 20,000 clones, roughly 93% appearing once. The sample comprised CD4+ T cells from PBMCs. The receptors were gathered from a man younger than 40 in good health. The CDR3 runs from the conserved cysteine through the conserved F or W. D genes are given only for firm matches. Where a row states a size, it is once, few, many or the class of an expanded clone; other rows omit it.

v_call	clone_size	d_call	j_call	cdr3_nt	cdr3_aa
TRBV5-1	NA	TRBD1	TRBJ2-6	TGCGCCAGCAGCTCGACAGGGGGCGCAAGCTCTGGGGCCAACGTCCTGACTTTC	CASSSTGGASSGANVLTF
TRBV7-2	NA	NA	TRBJ1-5	TGTGCCAGCAGCTTAGAGGGGGGAAGCAGAGGGCAGCCCCAGCATTTT	CASSLEGGSRGQPQHF
TRBV5-4	NA	NA	TRBJ2-1	TGTGCCAGCAGCTTGTCCAATGAGCAGTTCTTC	CASSLSNEQFF
TRBV30	NA	NA	TRBJ1-2	TGTGCCTGGAAGGTTGGTGGCTACACCTTC	CAWKVGGYTF
TRBV5-1	NA	TRBD2	TRBJ2-1	TGCGCCAGCAGCTTGGGGACTAGATCCAATGAGCAGTTCTTC	CASSLGTRSNEQFF
TRBV30	NA	TRBD1	TRBJ1-2	TGTGCCTGGAGAGAACAGGGGACCACCAGCTATGGCTACACCTTC	CAWREQGTTSYGYTF
TRBV27	NA	NA	TRBJ2-3	TGTGCCAGCAGCCTTGGGTCAACCAGACGAGATACGCAGTATTTT	CASSLGSTRRDTQYF
TRBV5-1	few	NA	TRBJ2-7	TGCGCCAGCAGCTCCCCGGACGGGTCCTCCTACGAGCAGTACTTC	CASSSPDGSSYEQYF
TRBV2	NA	NA	TRBJ2-1	TGTGCCAGCAGTTTTACCGGACCCCATGAGCAGTTCTTC	CASSFTGPHEQFF
TRBV27	NA	NA	TRBJ2-6	TGTGCCAGCAGGGCGCCCGGCGGGTCGGGGGCCAACGTCCTGACTTTC	CASRAPGGSGANVLTF
TRBV5-1	NA	TRBD1	TRBJ1-2	TGCGCCAGCAGCTCCTACTACAGGGGAAGTGCTAACTATGGCTACACCTTC	CASSSYYRGSANYGYTF
TRBV13	NA	TRBD1	TRBJ2-7	TGTGCCAGCAGCTGGGACAGCTCCTACGAGCAGTACTTC	CASSWDSSYEQYF
TRBV25-1	NA	TRBD1	TRBJ1-1	TGTGCCAGCAGTGAATCTTTGGCCCGGGACAGGGGGCGCACTGAAGCTTTCTTT	CASSESLARDRGRTEAFF
TRBV25-1	NA	NA	TRBJ2-2	TGTGCCAGCGCGCATCCCGGGGGGGAGCTGTTTTTT	CASAHPGGELFF
TRBV4-2	NA	NA	TRBJ1-5	TGTGCCAGCAGCCTTTCGGGTGATCAGCCCCAGCATTTT	CASSLSGDQPQHF
TRBV29-1	NA	TRBD2	TRBJ2-1	TGCAGCGTCGCGACTAGCGGGAGACGCTCGATCTACAATGAGCAGTTCTTC	CSVATSGRRSIYNEQFF
TRBV5-1	NA	NA	TRBJ2-3	TGCGCCAGCAGCTTTAGCGGAATCACAGATACGCAGTATTTT	CASSFSGITDTQYF
TRBV27	NA	TRBD2	TRBJ2-7	TGTGCCAGCAGTTTTCGTAATAGCGGGAGGGAGCAGTACTTC	CASSFRNSGREQYF
TRBV9	NA	TRBD1	TRBJ2-6	TGTGCCAGCAGCGGGACAGGGACGATCCCTGGGGCCAACGTCCTGACTTTC	CASSGTGTIPGANVLTF
TRBV6-5	NA	TRBD2	TRBJ2-2	TGTGCCAGCAGTTACGTTCGACTAGCGGGGGAGCTGTTTTTT	CASSYVRLAGELFF
TRBV30	NA	NA	TRBJ1-5	TGTGCCTGGAGTGTAGGGGCCTATAGCAATCAGCCCCAGCATTTT	CAWSVGAYSNQPQHF
TRBV23-1	NA	NA	TRBJ1-4	TGCGCCAGCAGTCATCAGTCGAGGGTCCCAACTAATGAAAAACTGTTTTTT	CASSHQSRVPTNEKLFF
TRBV6-6	NA	NA	TRBJ1-3	TGTGCCAGCAGTTACTCGCCAGACTCTGGAAACACCATATATTTT	CASSYSPDSGNTIYF
TRBV19	once	TRBD1	TRBJ1-5	TGTGCCAGTAGTATTAAGGGACAGGGAAATCAGCCCCAGCATTTT	CASSIKGQGNQPQHF
TRBV11-2	NA	NA	TRBJ1-5	TGTGCCAGCAGCTTAGGCCTAGGCAATCAGCCCCAGCATTTT	CASSLGLGNQPQHF
TRBV7-3	NA	TRBD1	TRBJ1-4	TGTGCCAGCAGCCCTGGGCCCCCGGGACAGGGAGAAAAACTGTTTTTT	CASSPGPPGQGEKLFF